This TCR beta chain was found in a study of T cells after yellow fever vaccination. Whole-study results and caveats: After the booster, approximately 96% of CD4 and about nine tenths of CD8 primary-response clones were re-detected. Repertoires obtained by FACS sorting could include abundant clonotypes that entered as contaminants from the bulk population.

TCRdb independently ran MiXCR on the 5' RACE reads; one entry per CDR3 protein. The sample has 500,000 to 650,000 distinct CDR3 sequences, approximately 16% seen once; the top ten hold roughly a sixth. Worth noting for this clonotype: Its target is not known.

V lost 0 bases and J lost 0, with 7 bases in between. CDR3 length equals 15 residues. CDR1 LGHNA and CDR2 YNFKEQ come from the germline V gene. The sequence was obtained from a man aged 18-30 years who received the YFV17D yellow fever vaccine. The sequences come from PBMCs, collected about 5 days after the first yellow fever vaccination. The rearrangement uses TRBV4-2 and TRBJ2-3; a possible D gene is TRBD1 (5 bases). In nucleotides, the CDR3 is TGTGCCAGCAGCCAAGATAGGGGTAGCACAGATACGCAGTATTTT. It is translated as CASSQDRGSTDTQYF.